The present T cell receptor beta chain was sequenced within a study of cytomegalovirus exposure and HLA in healthy donors. The study's findings and limits: Researchers catalogued over 150 TCR beta chains as cytomegalovirus-associated. Reports described diagnosis of cytomegalovirus status by the classifier as highly specific and sensitive.

With 0 bases removed from V and 0 bases from J, the gap between germline ends came to 15 bases. There are 17 residues in the CDR3. Germline CDR1 SGHNT, CDR2 YYREEE (reference sequence). PCR primers comprised 60 Vbeta and 13 Jbeta primers. Some clones are missing from TCRdb's copy, which holds only in-frame ones; the method was immunoSEQ multiplex PCR. The data hold about 140,000 clones, with around 65% observed a single time. As concerns this clone: As yet, its antigen is unknown.

The rearrangement uses TRBV5-4 and TRBJ1-1, with TRBD1 as a possible D gene (6 bases). Material for sequencing was PBMCs. The receptor's source is a woman aged 55-70 years in good health and CMV-seronegative. CDR3 bases: TGTGCCAGCAGCTTGGGCGGGGGAGGGGGAATGAACACTGAAGCTTTCTTT. This gives the protein CASSLGGGGGMNTEAFF.